The 28 T cell receptor beta chains below all came from one sample that was sequenced in a study of T cell responses to AZD1222 COVID-19 vaccine. Libraries were prepared by immunoSEQ multiplex PCR; TCRdb keeps only in-frame clonotypes and omits some of them. The repertoire consists of about 120,000 clones, with 88% occurring once and the leading ten covering 3.5% to 4.5%. The source material was peripheral blood, sampled on day 0 of AZD1222 vaccination. Source of these receptors: an adult in good health.

The CDR3 nucleotides read TGTGCCAGCAGCTTAGGATGGGGTACCGGGGAGCTGTTTTTT. It codes for CASSLGWGTGELFF. The chain links TRBV7-3 to TRBJ2-2; unclear D gene. CDR1 and CDR2 from the germline V gene are SGHTA and FQGTGA. Trimming took off 2 bases at V and 5 bases at J, with 9 bases between the two ends. The CDR3 spans 14 residues.

This clone was detected only once. The gene calls are TRBV6-6 and TRBJ2-7, with D perhaps matching TRBD2 (7 bases). CDR1 is MNHNY, CDR2 SVGAGI, per germline (reference sequence). Trimming pared 6 bases from V and 4 bases from J, leaving 19 bases between. The CDR3 length is 15 residues. The CDR3 here is CASSDPRGGAYEQYF. CDR3 coding DNA: TGTGCCAGCAGCGACCCTCGAGGGGGGGCTTACGAGCAGTACTTC.

The V and J genes are TRBV10-3 and TRBJ2-5; D uncertain. Germline CDR1 and CDR2: ENHRY and SYGVKD. V was clipped by 7 bases and J by 3 bases, with 9 bases between them. This CDR3 region has 12 residues. The CDR3 DNA is TGTGCCATCAAGACGCTCGAAGAGACCCAGTACTTC. It is translated as CAIKTLEETQYF.

The V call is TRBV11-2, the J call TRBJ1-1; D might be TRBD1 (5 bases). CDR3 length: 14 residues. CDR1 SGHAT and CDR2 FQNNGV come from the germline V gene. The V end lost 3 bases, the J end lost 2 bases, and 10 bases lay between the germline ends. The CDR3 is CASSFAGSNTEAFF. Written as DNA, the CDR3 is TGTGCCAGCAGCTTTGCAGGGTCTAACACTGAAGCTTTCTTT.

The chain joins TRBV19 to TRBJ1-2; 7 nucleotides line up with TRBD1. The V and J ends lost 6 bases and 5 bases, in that order; junction bases with no gene match: 12. The CDR3 length is 15 residues. Germline V CDR1 and CDR2: LNHDA, SQIVND (reference sequence). CDR3 DNA: TGTGCCAGTAGGATCCCCCAGACAGGGATATATGGCTACACCTTC. It encodes CASRIPQTGIYGYTF.

As to this clone: The same CDR3 arises from other DNA sequences in this sample as well. The chain recombines TRBV12-3 or TRBV12-4 with TRBJ2-3; no definite D call. This CDR3 spans 13 amino acids. The V gene lost 3 bases and the J gene lost 3 bases, with 7 bases spanning the gap. CDR3 sequence: CASSFRRTDTQYF. As DNA, the CDR3 is TGTGCCAGCAGTTTTCGGCGGACAGATACGCAGTATTTT.

The table lists this clone with a count of one. The chain links TRBV5-6 to TRBJ2-7, with 9 bases identical to TRBD2. V lost 0 bases, J lost 4 bases, and 5 bases stayed unmatched. The CDR3 totals 15 residues. The germline V gene has CDR1 SGHDT and CDR2 YYEEEE. CDR3 DNA sequence: TGTGCCAGCAGCTTGGGCGCGGGGGGGCCTTACGAGCAGTACTTC. Protein: CASSLGAGGPYEQYF.

This chain uses TRBV27 with TRBJ1-2; no definite D call. Germline V lookup: CDR1 MNHEY, CDR2 SMNVEV (reference sequence). The V gene lost 3 bases and the J gene lost 5 bases, with 13 bases spanning the gap. This CDR3 comprises 14 residues. CDR3 amino acids: CASSFDGLLYGYTF. CDR3 DNA sequence: TGTGCCAGCAGTTTCGACGGACTTTTATATGGCTACACCTTC.

This chain links TRBV19 with TRBJ1-2; TRBD1 is a possible D gene (6 bases). The V end was cut by 4 bases, the J end by 5 bases, with 14 bases between. The CDR3 consists of 14 residues. CDR1 and CDR2 from the germline V gene are LNHDA and SQIVND (reference sequence). In DNA, the CDR3 is TGTGCCAGTAGTAGCCAGGGGTTATGGTATGGCTACACCTTC. Translated, it gives CASSSQGLWYGYTF.

This sequence joins TRBV7-6 and TRBJ1-1, with D unresolved. The germline V and J ends were trimmed by 2 bases and 3 bases, with 13 bases remaining between them. CDR3 length equals 15 residues. Germline lookup yields CDR1 SGHVS and CDR2 FNYEAQ. CDR3 sequence reads: CASSLFGREDTEAFF. DNA for the CDR3: TGTGCCAGCAGCTTATTCGGGCGGGAGGACACTGAAGCTTTCTTT.

V gene TRBV1 combines with J gene TRBJ2-5; TRBD2 is the table's D call, not checked against the DNA. TRBV1 has pseudogene status. The CDR3 is 15 amino acids. CDR3 bases: TGCACCAGCAGCCAAGCTAGACTAGCGGAAGAGACCCAGTACTTC. Encoded protein: CTSSQARLAEETQYF.

The chain has TRBV4-2 and TRBJ1-2, with D possibly matching TRBD1 (6 bases). This CDR3 is 14 amino acids long. Germline CDR1 reads LGHNA; CDR2 reads YNFKEQ. Trimming removed 2 bases from V and 6 bases from J, with 13 bases in between. CDR3 region: CASSQPGGRDGYTF. The DNA of the CDR3 is TGTGCCAGCAGCCAACCCGGGGGCAGAGATGGCTACACCTTC.

The CDR3 sequence is CASSPNEKLFF. The CDR3 DNA reads as TGTGCCAGCAGCCCGAATGAAAAACTGTTTTTT. The V gene is TRBV4-2, the J gene TRBJ1-4; D remains unclear. The CDR3 consists of 11 residues. Trimming took 4 bases from V and 5 from J, leaving 2 bases between them. CDR1 LGHNA and CDR2 YNFKEQ come from the germline V gene.

V is TRBV11-2 and J is TRBJ1-3, with a weak D call TRBD1 (5 bases). The CDR3 runs 16 residues. From germline, CDR1 is SGHAT and CDR2 FQNNGV. The V gene lost 4 bases and the J gene lost 0 bases, with 13 bases spanning the gap. CDR3 nucleotides: TGTGCCAGCAGCTCGCCGGGACTCCGCTCTGGAAACACCATATATTTT. Its translation: CASSSPGLRSGNTIYF.

V usage is TRBV19 and J usage is TRBJ1-1; D gene unclear. In germline, CDR1 is LNHDA, CDR2 SQIVND (reference sequence). V was shortened by 8 bases and J by 4 bases, with 11 bases between the two germline ends. CDR3 size: 12 residues. CDR3 DNA sequence: TGTGCCAGTGTATCGGGATCCACTGAAGCTTTCTTT. Protein product: CASVSGSTEAFF.

This clone was observed a single time. The chain combines TRBV18 with TRBJ2-7; D possibly corresponds to TRBD1 (6 bases). Germline V CDR1 and CDR2: KGHSH, LQKENI. Trimming removed 2 bases from V and 6 bases from J, with 11 bases in between. The CDR3 has 13 residues. CDR3 protein: CASSPRGSGEQYF. The CDR3 DNA follows: TGTGCCAGCTCACCAAGGGGGTCTGGCGAGCAGTACTTC.

V and J are TRBV10-2 and TRBJ2-5; 7 bases fit TRBD1. V shed 9 bases, J shed 4 bases, and the junction held 8 bases outside the gene matches. CDR3 length equals 13 residues. The V gene's germline CDR1 is WSHSY and CDR2 SAAADI. The CDR3 nucleotides are TGCGCCAGTGGACAGGTATTGGGAGAGACCCAGTACTTC. Translated: CASGQVLGETQYF.

The chain joins TRBV15 to TRBJ1-2; D unresolved. The V gene's germline CDR1 is LNHNV and CDR2 YYDKDF (reference sequence). The V end was cut by 1 base, the J end by 5 bases, with 8 bases between. The CDR3 loop spans 13 amino acids. CDR3 loop: CATSRVMSYGYTF. CDR3 in DNA: TGTGCCACCAGCAGAGTGATGTCATATGGCTACACCTTC.

The gene calls are TRBV27 and TRBJ2-1; D unresolved. CDR1 and CDR2 from the germline V gene are MNHEY and SMNVEV (reference sequence). With 8 bases removed from V and 7 bases from J, the gap between germline ends came to 15 bases. The CDR3 has 13 residues. The CDR3 here is CASASLVLNEQFF. CDR3 DNA: TGTGCCAGCGCATCCCTCGTCCTAAATGAGCAGTTCTTC.

The J gene is TRBJ1-2, the V gene TRBV13, with 8 bases aligning to TRBD1. With V trimmed by 3 bases and J by 5 bases, 11 bases remained unmatched. The V gene's germline CDR1 is PRHDT and CDR2 FYEKMQ (reference sequence). The CDR3 runs 16 residues. This CDR3 is CASSFQRQGIGYGYTF. DNA of the CDR3: TGTGCCAGCAGCTTCCAGCGACAGGGGATTGGGTATGGCTACACCTTC.

The chain has TRBV5-8 and TRBJ2-2; D is unresolved. V was cut by 0 bases and J by 1 base, with 7 bases left in between. This CDR3 has 15 residues. The germline V gene has CDR1 SGHTS and CDR2 YDEGEE. The CDR3, as DNA: TGTGCCAGCAGCTTGGCGGTCAGGAACACCGGGGAGCTGTTTTTT. Its translation: CASSLAVRNTGELFF.

V usage is TRBV3-1 (or the pseudogene TRBV3-2) and J usage is TRBJ2-7; TRBD1 agrees at 7 bases. The CDR3 contains 15 residues. J was trimmed by 5 bases and V by 4 bases; bases with no gene match: 11. Germline CDR1 reads LGHDT; CDR2 reads YNNKEL (reference sequence). This CDR3 reads CASSRRGQVKHEQYF. DNA for the CDR3: TGTGCCAGCAGCCGCCGAGGACAGGTTAAACACGAGCAGTACTTC.

About this clone: A junction boundary mismatches the germline segment, possibly from a read error. The chain employs TRBV6-7 and TRBJ1-2; 7 bases line up with TRBD1. TRBV6-7 carries the ORF label, with uncertain function. This CDR3 is built from 15 residues. CDR3 DNA sequence: TGTGCTAGCAGTCTGCGGACAGGACGTTGGGATGGCTACACCTTC. Its protein product is CASSLRTGRWDGYTF.

The chain employs TRBV6-1 and TRBJ2-5; D may be TRBD1 or TRBD2 (5 bases each). Germline V gives CDR1 MNHNS, CDR2 SASEGT. Trimming pared 1 base from V and 1 base from J, leaving 16 bases between. There are 17 residues in the CDR3. The CDR3 reads CASSEVGPAGSQETQYF. As DNA, the CDR3 is TGTGCCAGCAGTGAAGTGGGGCCAGCAGGGAGCCAAGAGACCCAGTACTTC.

The chain is built from TRBV9 and TRBJ2-2; 11 bases align to TRBD2. Germline loops: CDR1 SGDLS, CDR2 YYNGEE. CDR3 size: 17 residues. Trimming took 0 bases from V and 7 from J; bases not matched to a gene: 8. The CDR3 DNA is TGTGCCAGCAGCGTAGGACTAGCGGGGTCAGCGGGCGGGGAGCTGTTTTTT. As protein: CASSVGLAGSAGGELFF.

This rearrangement joins TRBV7-2 to TRBJ2-5, with 8 bases matching TRBD2. Trimming removed 5 bases from V and 3 bases from J; junction bases left unmatched: 8. The length of the CDR3 is 15 residues. CDR1 is SGHTA, CDR2 FQGNSA, per germline. The CDR3 nucleotides read TGTGCCAGCAGCAGACGGAGCGGGGGTGAAGAGACCCAGTACTTC. Residues: CASSRRSGGEETQYF. Complete variable domain (other parts from reference TRBV7-2 and TRBJ2-5): GAGVSQSPSNKVTEKGKDVELRCDPISGHTALYWYRQSLGQGLEFLIYFQGNSAPDKSGLPSDRFSAERTGGSVSTLTIQRTQQEDSAVYLCASSRRSGGEETQYFGPGTRLLVL.

The chain links TRBV10-3 to TRBJ1-1, with D tentatively TRBD1 (5 bases). Looked up from germline, CDR1 is ENHRY and CDR2 is SYGVKD. V lost 6 bases to trimming and J lost 1 base, with 9 bases between them. The CDR3 loop spans 13 amino acids. CDR3 protein: CAISLGENTEAFF. The CDR3 coding sequence is TGTGCCATCAGCTTAGGGGAGAACACTGAAGCTTTCTTT.

The chain links TRBV5-1 to TRBJ1-4; maybe TRBD1 (5 bases). Germline V gene sequence: CDR1 SGHRS, CDR2 YFSETQ. V was clipped by 4 bases and J by 5 bases, with 15 bases between them. The CDR3 spans 15 residues. The CDR3 DNA is TGCGCCAGCAGCGGCCAGGGCGGGGAAAATGAAAAACTGTTTTTT. Translation gives CASSGQGGENEKLFF.